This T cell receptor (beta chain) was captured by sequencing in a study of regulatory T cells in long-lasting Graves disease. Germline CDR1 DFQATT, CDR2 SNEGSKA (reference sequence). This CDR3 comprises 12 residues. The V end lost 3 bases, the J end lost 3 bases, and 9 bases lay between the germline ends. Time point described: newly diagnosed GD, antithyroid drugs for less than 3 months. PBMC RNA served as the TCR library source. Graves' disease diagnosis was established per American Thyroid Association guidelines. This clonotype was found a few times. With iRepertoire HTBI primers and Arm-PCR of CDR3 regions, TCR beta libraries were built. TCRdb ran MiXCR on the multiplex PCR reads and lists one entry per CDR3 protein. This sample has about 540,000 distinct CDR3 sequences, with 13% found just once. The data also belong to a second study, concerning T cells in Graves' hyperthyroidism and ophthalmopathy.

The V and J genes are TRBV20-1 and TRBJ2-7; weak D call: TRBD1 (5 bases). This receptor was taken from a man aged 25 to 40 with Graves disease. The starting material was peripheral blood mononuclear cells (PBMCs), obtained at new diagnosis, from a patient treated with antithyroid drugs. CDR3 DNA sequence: TGCAGTGCTAGTCGCCAGGGCTACGAGCAGTACTTC. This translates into CSASRQGYEQYF.